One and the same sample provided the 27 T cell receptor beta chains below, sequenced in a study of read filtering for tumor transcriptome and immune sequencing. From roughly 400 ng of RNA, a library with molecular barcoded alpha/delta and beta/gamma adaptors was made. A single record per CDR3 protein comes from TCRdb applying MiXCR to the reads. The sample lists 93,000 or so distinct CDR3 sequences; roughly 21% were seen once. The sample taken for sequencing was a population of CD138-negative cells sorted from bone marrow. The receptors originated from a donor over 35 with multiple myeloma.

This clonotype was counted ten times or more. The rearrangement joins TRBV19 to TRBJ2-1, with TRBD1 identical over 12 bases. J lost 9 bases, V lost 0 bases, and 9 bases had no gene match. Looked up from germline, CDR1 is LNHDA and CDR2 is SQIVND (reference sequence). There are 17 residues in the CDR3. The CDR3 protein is CASSIDHGTGGWVEQFF. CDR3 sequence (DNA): TGTGCCAGTAGTATAGATCACGGGACAGGGGGCTGGGTTGAGCAGTTCTTC.

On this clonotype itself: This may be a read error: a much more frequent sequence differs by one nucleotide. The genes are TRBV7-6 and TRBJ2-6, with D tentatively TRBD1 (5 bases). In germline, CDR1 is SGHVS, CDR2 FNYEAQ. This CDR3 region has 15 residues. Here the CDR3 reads CASSPVYSGADVLTF. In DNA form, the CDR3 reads TGTGCCAGCAGCCCAGTCTACTCTGGGGCCGACGTCCTGACTTTC.

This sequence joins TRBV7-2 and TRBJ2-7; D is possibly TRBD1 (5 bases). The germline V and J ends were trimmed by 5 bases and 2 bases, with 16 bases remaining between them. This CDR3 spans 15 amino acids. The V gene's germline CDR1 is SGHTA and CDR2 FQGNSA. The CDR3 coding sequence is TGTGCCAGCAGCGTCGGAACAGGTGGAACCTACGAGCAGTACTTC. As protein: CASSVGTGGTYEQYF.

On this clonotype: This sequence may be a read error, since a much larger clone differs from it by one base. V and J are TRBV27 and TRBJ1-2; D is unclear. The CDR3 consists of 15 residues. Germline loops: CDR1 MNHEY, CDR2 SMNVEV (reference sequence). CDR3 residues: CASTLIGGGVYGSTF. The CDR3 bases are TGTGCCAGCACCCTCATTGGTGGCGGAGTCTATGGCTCCACCTTC.

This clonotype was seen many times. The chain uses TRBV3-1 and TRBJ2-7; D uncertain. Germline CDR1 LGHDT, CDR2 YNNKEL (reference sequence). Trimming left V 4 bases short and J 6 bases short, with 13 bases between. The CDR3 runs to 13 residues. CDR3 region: CASSRRHEVEQYF. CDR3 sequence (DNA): TGTGCCAGCAGCCGACGACACGAAGTCGAGCAGTACTTC.

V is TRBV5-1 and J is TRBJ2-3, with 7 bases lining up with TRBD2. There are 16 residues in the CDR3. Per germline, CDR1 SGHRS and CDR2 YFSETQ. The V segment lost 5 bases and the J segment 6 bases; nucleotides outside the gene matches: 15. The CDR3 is CASSTGHVLAEDTQYF. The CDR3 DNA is TGCGCCAGCAGTACCGGCCATGTTCTAGCGGAGGATACGCAGTATTTT.

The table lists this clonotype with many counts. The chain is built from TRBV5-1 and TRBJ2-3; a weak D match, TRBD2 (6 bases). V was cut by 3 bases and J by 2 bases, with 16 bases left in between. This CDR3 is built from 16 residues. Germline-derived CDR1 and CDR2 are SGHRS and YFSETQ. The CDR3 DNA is TGCGCCAGCAGCTCTGGGAGGAACAGTTACACAGATACGCAGTATTTT. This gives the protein CASSSGRNSYTDTQYF.

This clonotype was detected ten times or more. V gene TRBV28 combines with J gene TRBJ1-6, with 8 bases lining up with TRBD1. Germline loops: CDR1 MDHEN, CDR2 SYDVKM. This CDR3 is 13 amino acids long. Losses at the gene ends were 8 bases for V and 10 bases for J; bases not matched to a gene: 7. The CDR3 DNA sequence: TGTGCCAGCCAGGACAGGGTCCGATCACCCCTCCACTTT. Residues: CASQDRVRSPLHF.

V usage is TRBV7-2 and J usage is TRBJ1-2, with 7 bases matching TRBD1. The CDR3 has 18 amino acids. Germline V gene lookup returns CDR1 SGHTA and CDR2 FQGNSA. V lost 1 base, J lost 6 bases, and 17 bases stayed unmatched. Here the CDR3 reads CASSLGLGSGSRGNGYTF. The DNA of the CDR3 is TGTGCCAGCAGCTTAGGACTTGGGTCGGGGAGCAGGGGGAATGGCTACACCTTC.

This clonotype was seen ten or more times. DNA for the CDR3: TGTGCCAGCAGTGAAGGGACAGGATACAATGAGCAGTTCTTC. Its protein product is CASSEGTGYNEQFF. The V gene is TRBV2, the J gene TRBJ2-1; 7 bases match TRBD1. V gave up 1 base and J gave up 4 bases; unmatched junction bases: 1. Germline assignment: CDR1 SNHLY and CDR2 FYNNEI. The CDR3 is 14 amino acids.

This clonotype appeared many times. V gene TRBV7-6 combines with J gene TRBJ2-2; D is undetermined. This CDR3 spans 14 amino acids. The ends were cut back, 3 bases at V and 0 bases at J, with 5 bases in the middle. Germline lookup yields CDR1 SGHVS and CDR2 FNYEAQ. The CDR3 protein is CASSFRSNTGELFF. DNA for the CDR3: TGTGCCAGCAGCTTCAGGTCGAACACCGGGGAGCTGTTTTTT.

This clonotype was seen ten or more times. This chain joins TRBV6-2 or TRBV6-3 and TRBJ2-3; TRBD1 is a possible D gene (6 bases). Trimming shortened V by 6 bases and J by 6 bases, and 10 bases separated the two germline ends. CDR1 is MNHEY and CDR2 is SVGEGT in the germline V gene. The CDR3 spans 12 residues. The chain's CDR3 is CASSDGQDTQYF. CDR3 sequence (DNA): TGTGCCAGCAGCGACGGACAGGATACGCAGTATTTT.

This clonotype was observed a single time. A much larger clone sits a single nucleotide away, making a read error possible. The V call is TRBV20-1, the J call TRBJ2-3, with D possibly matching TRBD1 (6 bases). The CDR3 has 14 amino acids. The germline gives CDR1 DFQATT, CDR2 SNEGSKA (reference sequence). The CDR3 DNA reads TGCAGTGCCAGAGTAGGGGGTAGCACAGATACGCAGTATTTT. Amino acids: CSARVGGSTDTQYF.

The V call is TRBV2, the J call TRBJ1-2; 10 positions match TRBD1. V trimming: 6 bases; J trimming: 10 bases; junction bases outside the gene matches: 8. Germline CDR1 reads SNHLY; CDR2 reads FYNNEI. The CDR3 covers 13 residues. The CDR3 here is CASRLTTGGVYTF. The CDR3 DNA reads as TGTGCCAGCAGACTGACGACAGGGGGCGTCTACACCTTC.

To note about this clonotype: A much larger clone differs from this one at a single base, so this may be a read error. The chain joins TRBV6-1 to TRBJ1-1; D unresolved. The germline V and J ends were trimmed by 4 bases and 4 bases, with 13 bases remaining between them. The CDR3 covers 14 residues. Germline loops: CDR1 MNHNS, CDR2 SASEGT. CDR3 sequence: CASSVAVGGTEAFF. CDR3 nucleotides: TGTGCCAGCAGTGTCGCTGTAGGCGGCACTGAAGCTTTCTTT.

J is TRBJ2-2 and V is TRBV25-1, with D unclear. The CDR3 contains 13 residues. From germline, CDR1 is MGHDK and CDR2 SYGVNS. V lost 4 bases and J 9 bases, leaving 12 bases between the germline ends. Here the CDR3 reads CASSVQAGRELFF. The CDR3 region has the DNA TGTGCCAGCAGTGTTCAGGCCGGGCGGGAGCTGTTTTTT.

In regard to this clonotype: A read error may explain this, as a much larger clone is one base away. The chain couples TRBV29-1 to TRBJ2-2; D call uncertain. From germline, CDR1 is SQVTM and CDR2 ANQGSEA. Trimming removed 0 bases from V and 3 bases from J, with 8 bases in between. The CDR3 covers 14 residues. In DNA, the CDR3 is TGCAGCGTTGAAGACCGAGAGGACACCGGGGAGCTGTTTTTT. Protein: CSVEDREDTGELFF.

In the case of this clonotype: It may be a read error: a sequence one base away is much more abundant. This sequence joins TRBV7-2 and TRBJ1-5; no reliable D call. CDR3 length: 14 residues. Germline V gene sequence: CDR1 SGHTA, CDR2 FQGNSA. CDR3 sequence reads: CASILNRVDQPQHF. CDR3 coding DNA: TGTGCCAGCATCTTAAACCGGGTGGATCAGCCCCAGCATTTT.

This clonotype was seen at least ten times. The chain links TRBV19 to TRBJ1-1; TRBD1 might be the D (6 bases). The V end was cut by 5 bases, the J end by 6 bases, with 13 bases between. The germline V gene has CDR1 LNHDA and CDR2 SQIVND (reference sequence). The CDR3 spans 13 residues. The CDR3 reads CASSLRGNAEAFF. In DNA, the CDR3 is TGTGCCAGTAGTCTCAGGGGTAACGCTGAAGCTTTCTTT.

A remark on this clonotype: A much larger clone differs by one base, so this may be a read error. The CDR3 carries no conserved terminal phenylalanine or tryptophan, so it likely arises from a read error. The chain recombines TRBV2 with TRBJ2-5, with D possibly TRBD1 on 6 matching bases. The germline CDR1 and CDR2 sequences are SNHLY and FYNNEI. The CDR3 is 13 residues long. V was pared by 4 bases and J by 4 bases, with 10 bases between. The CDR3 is CASSGRGIETQYS. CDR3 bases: TGTGCCAGCAGTGGAAGGGGGATAGAGACCCAGTACTCC.

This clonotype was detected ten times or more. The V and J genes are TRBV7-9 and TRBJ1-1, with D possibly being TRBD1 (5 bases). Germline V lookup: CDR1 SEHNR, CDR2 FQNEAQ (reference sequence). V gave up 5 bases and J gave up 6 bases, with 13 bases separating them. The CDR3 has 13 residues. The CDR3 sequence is CASSIQEWAEAFF. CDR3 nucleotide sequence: TGTGCCAGCAGCATACAGGAGTGGGCTGAAGCTTTCTTT.

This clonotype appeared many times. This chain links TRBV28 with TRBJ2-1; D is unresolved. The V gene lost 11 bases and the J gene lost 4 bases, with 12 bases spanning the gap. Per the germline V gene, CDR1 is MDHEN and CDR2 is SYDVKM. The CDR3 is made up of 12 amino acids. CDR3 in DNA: TGTGCCGCCTTTTCGGTTTACAATGAGCAGTTCTTC. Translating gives CAAFSVYNEQFF.

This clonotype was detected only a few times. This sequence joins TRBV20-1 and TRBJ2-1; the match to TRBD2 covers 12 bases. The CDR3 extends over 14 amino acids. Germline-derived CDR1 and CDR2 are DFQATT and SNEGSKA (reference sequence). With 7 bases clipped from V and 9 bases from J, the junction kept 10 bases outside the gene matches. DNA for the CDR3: TGCAGTGGAATTCTAGCGGGGGGGCCCAGTGAGCAGTTCTTC. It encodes CSGILAGGPSEQFF.

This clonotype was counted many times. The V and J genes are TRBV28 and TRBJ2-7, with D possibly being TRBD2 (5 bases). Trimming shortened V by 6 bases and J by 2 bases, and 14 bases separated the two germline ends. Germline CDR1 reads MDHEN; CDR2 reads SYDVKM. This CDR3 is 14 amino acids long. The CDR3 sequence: CASRSGGPPYEQYF. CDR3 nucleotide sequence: TGTGCCAGCAGGTCGGGCGGGCCCCCCTACGAGCAGTACTTC.

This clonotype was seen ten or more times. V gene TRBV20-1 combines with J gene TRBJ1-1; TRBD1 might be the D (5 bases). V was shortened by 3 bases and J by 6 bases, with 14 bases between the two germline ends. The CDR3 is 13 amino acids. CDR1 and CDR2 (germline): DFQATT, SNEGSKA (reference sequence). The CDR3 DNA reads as TGCAGTGCTAGTTCACCGGGACCCCCTGAAGCTTTCTTT. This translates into CSASSPGPPEAFF.

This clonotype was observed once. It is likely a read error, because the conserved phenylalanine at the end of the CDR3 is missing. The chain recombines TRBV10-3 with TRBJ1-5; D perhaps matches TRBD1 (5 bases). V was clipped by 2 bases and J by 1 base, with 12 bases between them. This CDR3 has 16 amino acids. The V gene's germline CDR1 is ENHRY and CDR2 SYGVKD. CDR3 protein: CAISESRGDSNQPQHL. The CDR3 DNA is TGTGCCATCAGTGAGAGCCGGGGGGACAGCAATCAGCCCCAGCATTTA.

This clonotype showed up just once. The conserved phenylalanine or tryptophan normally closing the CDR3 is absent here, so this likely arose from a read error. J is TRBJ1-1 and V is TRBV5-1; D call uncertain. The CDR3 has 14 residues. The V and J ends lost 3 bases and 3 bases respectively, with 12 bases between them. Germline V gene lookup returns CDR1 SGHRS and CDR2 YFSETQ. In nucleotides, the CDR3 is TGCGCCAGCAGCTCCATCTCTGGGGACACTGAAGCTTTCATT. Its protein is CASSSISGDTEAFI.